This T cell receptor beta chain was retrieved from a study of tumor-infiltrating lymphocytes in primary liver carcinoma. Turning to the study itself: The patient group consisted of men and women aged 30 to 69 years. Roughly 3.5 to 7.5 million productive TCRbeta reads came from each sample, comparable across tissue types.

Concerning this clonotype: The junction departs from germline at one end; a sequencing error may be responsible.

The authors took blood RNA from unsorted whole blood and also extracted germline DNA. From about 490 ng of total RNA, TCR beta-specific cDNA was reverse-transcribed using a constant-region primer. Slightly modified ARM-PCR with three nested multiplex PCR rounds yielded TCR beta libraries. Running around 9 cycles apiece, the first two PCR rounds relied on TRBV1-TRBV30 forward primers together with a C-beta reverse primer. TCRdb reanalysed the multiplex PCR reads using MiXCR and keeps one entry per CDR3 protein. The sample carries 250,000 to 350,000 distinct CDR3 sequences, 58% recorded once. The CDR3 length is 16 residues. Germline V gene lookup returns CDR1 SGHVS and CDR2 FQNEAQ.

The sample comprised peripheral blood. The rearrangement uses TRBV7-8 and TRBJ2-2; D might be TRBD1 or TRBD2, each matching 5 bases. This clonotype was obtained from a woman under 40 with primary liver carcinoma and hepatitis B virus infection. The CDR3 loop is CASSFRLGSGTGELFF. For the CDR3, the DNA is TGTGCCAGCAGCTTTAGGTTGGGGTCGGGGACCGGGGAGTTGTTTTTT.